In its sample, the clone carrying this TCR beta chain was seen a few times. What it binds is not known. One end of the junction is discordant with germline, which a read error may explain. This sample was included in a study of blood T cells in healthy people across ages. General study findings and limits: Comparison with aged donors showed that long-lived donors had more naive CD4+ cells and higher diversity.

This CDR3 is 11 amino acids long. Germline values: CDR1 SQVTM, CDR2 ANQGSEA. A J-beta primer mix and a sample-barcoded 5' primer were used in a second PCR of about 6 to 12 cycles. Each cDNA molecule, via a template-switch adaptor with 12 random nucleotides, was tagged. TCRdb processed the 5' RACE reads anew with MiXCR; each CDR3 protein has one entry. The sample has a few hundred thousand distinct CDR3 sequences; about 26% are singletons. The same sample was also studied in work on T cells of mothers and their children. That paper states: Five to seven children and their three healthy Caucasian mothers were the donors.

Source material: blood. V gene TRBV29-1 combines with J gene TRBJ1-2; D possibly corresponds to TRBD1 (5 bases). This clonotype was obtained from a boy aged 2-9 years in good health. CDR3 protein: CSVESGQLTRF. CDR3 DNA: TGCAGCGTTGAATCGGGGCAATTAACCCGTTTC.